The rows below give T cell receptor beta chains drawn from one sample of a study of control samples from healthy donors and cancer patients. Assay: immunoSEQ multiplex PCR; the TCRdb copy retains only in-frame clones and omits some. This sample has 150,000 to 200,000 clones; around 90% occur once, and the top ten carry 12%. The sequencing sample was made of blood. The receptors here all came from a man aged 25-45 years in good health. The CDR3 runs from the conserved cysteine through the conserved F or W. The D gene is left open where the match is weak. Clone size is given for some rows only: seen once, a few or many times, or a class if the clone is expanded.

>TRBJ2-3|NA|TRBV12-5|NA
CASAASGSTDTQYF
TGTGCTAGTGCCGCCTCCGGAAGCACAGATACGCAGTATTTT
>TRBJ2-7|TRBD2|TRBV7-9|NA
CASTSSGSSYEQYF
TGTGCCAGCACCTCTAGCGGGAGCTCCTACGAGCAGTACTTC
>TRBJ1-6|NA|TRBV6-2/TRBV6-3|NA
CASSYRISSYNSPLHF
TGTGCCAGCAGTTACAGGATCAGCTCCTATAATTCACCCCTCCACTTT
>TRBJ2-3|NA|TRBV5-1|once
CASSYSGSPADTQYF
TGCGCCAGCAGCTACTCTGGCAGTCCAGCAGATACGCAGTATTTT
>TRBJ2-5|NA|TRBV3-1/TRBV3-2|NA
CASSQGDSETQYF
TGTGCCAGCAGCCAGGGTGACTCAGAGACCCAGTACTTC
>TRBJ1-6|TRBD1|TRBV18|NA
CASSPQRLTGTGLSPLHF
TGTGCCAGCTCACCTCAACGCCTGACCGGGACAGGGCTTTCACCCCTCCACTTT
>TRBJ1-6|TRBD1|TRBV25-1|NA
CASSDRDRDGSPLHF
TGTGCCAGCAGTGACAGGGACAGGGATGGTTCACCCCTCCACTTT
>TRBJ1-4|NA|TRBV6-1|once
CASSEMGLNEKLFF
TGTGCCAGCAGTGAAATGGGGCTCAATGAAAAACTGTTTTTT
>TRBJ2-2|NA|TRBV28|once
CASRLSTGELFF
TGTGCCAGCAGGTTGAGTACCGGGGAGCTGTTTTTT
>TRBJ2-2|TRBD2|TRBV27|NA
CASSFRLAGGTGELFF
TGTGCCAGCAGTTTCCGACTAGCGGGTGGCACCGGGGAGCTGTTTTTT
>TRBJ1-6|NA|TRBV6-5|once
CASSITLRDPPLHF
TGTGCCAGCAGCATCACCCTGCGGGACCCACCCCTCCACTTT
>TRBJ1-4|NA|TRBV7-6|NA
CASSLVGSPNEKLFF
TGTGCCAGCAGCTTAGTAGGGTCTCCTAATGAAAAACTGTTTTTT
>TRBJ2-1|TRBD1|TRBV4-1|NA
CASSQVLSTGTGKRVEFF
TGCGCCAGCAGCCAAGTTTTATCGACCGGGACAGGGAAACGAGTCGAGTTCTTC
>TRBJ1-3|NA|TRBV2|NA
CASSELMGGRNGNTIYF
TGTGCCAGCAGTGAGCTCATGGGGGGAAGGAATGGAAACACCATATATTTT
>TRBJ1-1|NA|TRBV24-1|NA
CATSDSQGPEAFF
TGTGCCACCAGTGATTCCCAGGGCCCTGAAGCTTTCTTT
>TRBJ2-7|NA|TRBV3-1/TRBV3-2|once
CASSQGGEAYEQYF
TGTGCCAGCAGCCAAGGGGGAGAGGCCTACGAGCAGTACTTC
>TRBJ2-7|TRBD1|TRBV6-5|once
CASSLATGGIYEQYF
TGTGCCAGCAGCCTCGCGACAGGGGGGATCTACGAGCAGTACTTC
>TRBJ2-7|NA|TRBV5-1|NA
CASSPMGPQTEQYF
TGCGCCAGCAGCCCGATGGGTCCCCAGACTGAGCAGTACTTC
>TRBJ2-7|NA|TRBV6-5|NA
CASSYSPTGTYEQYF
TGTGCCAGCAGTTACTCACCGACAGGCACCTACGAGCAGTACTTC
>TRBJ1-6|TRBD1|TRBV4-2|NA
CASSPGGTASSYNSPLHF
TGTGCCAGCAGCCCGGGGGGGACAGCCAGCTCCTATAATTCACCCCTCCACTTT
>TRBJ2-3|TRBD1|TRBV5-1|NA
CASSRGGTGEGDMQYF
TGCGCCAGCAGCAGGGGCGGGACAGGGGAAGGGGATATGCAGTATTTT
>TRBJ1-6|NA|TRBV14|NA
CASSQETENSPLHF
TGTGCCAGCAGCCAAGAAACAGAGAACTCACCCCTCCACTTT
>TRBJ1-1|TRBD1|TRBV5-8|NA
CASSEPGQGLRTEAFF
TGTGCCAGCAGCGAACCGGGACAGGGGTTGAGAACTGAAGCTTTCTTT
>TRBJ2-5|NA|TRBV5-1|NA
CASSPPGTVQETQYF
TGCGCCAGCAGCCCCCCCGGGACGGTTCAAGAGACCCAGTACTTC
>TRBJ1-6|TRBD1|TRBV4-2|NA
CASSQQGDQNSPLHF
TGTGCCAGCAGCCAACAGGGGGATCAGAATTCACCCCTCCACTTT
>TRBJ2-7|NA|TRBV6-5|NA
CASSYDNSGTRRYF
TGTGCCAGCAGTTACGATAACTCCGGGACCCGAAGGTACTTC
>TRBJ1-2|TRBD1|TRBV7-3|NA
CASSREPRDRDGYTF
TGTGCCAGCAGCCGCGAGCCCCGGGACAGGGATGGCTACACCTTC
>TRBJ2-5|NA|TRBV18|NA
CASSPPGRETQYF
TGTGCCAGCTCACCACCAGGGAGGGAGACCCAGTACTTC
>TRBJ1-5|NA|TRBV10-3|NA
CAISDSQGGSNQPQHF
TGTGCCATCAGTGACTCACAGGGCGGGAGCAATCAGCCCCAGCATTTT
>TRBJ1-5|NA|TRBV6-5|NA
CASSYSPPGWSQPQHF
TGTGCCAGCAGTTACTCCCCCCCGGGATGGAGTCAGCCCCAGCATTTT
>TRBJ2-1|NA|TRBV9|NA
CASSVEMGLNEQFF
TGTGCCAGCAGCGTAGAGATGGGGCTCAATGAGCAGTTCTTC
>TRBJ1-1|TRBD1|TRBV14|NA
CASSSYRTGRPEAFF
TGTGCCAGCAGCTCATATAGGACAGGGCGGCCTGAAGCTTTCTTT
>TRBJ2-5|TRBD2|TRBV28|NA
CASTYFSGRGGETQYF
TGTGCCAGCACGTACTTTAGCGGGAGAGGAGGGGAGACCCAGTACTTC
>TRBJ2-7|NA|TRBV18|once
CASSPIRGKVNEQYF
TGTGCCAGCTCACCTATACGGGGAAAGGTGAACGAGCAGTACTTC
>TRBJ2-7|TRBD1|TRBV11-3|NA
CASSLGFGTDDYEQYF
TGTGCCAGCAGCTTAGGCTTCGGGACAGACGACTACGAGCAGTACTTC
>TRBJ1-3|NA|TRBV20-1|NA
CSASADSSGNTIYF
TGCAGTGCTAGTGCGGACAGCTCTGGAAACACCATATATTTT
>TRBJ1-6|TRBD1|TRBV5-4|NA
CASSQGGFESPLHF
TGTGCCAGCAGCCAGGGGGGCTTTGAATCACCCCTCCACTTT
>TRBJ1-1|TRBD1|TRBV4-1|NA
CASSHRQGMNTEAFF
TGCGCCAGCAGCCACCGACAGGGCATGAACACTGAAGCTTTCTTT
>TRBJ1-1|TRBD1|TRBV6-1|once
CASSFRGRDTEAFF
TGTGCCAGCAGTTTCAGGGGGCGCGACACTGAAGCTTTCTTT
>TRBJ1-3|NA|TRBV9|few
CASSVAPKGGNTIYF
TGTGCCAGCAGCGTAGCTCCGAAGGGGGGAAACACCATATATTTT
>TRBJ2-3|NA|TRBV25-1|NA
CASRDGGWGADTQYF
TGTGCCAGCAGAGATGGGGGATGGGGTGCAGATACGCAGTATTTT
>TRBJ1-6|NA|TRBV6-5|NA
CATSQSSYNSPLHF
TGTGCCACTTCCCAAAGCTCCTATAATTCACCCCTCCACTTT
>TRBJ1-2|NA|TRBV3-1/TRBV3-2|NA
CASSQGGHGYTF
TGTGCCAGCAGCCAAGGGGGGCATGGCTACACCTTC
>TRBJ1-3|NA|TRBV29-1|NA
CSVEERGPSGNTIYF
TGCAGCGTTGAAGAGAGGGGACCCTCCGGAAACACCATATATTTT
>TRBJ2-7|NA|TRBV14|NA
CASSRTAYPYEQYF
TGTGCCAGCAGCCGGACAGCTTACCCGTACGAGCAGTACTTC
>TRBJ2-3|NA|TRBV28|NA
CASSPRGSSTDTQYF
TGTGCCAGCAGTCCCCGCGGGTCTAGCACAGATACGCAGTATTTT
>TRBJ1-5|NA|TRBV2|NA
CASSGQVHNQPQHF
TGTGCCAGCAGTGGACAGGTACATAATCAGCCCCAGCATTTT
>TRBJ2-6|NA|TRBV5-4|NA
CASSLGSSGANVLTF
TGTGCCAGCAGCTTGGGGAGCTCTGGGGCCAACGTCCTGACTTTC
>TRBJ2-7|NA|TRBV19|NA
CASSPLSADSYEQYF
TGTGCCAGTAGTCCTCTCTCCGCAGACTCCTACGAGCAGTACTTC
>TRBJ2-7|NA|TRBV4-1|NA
CASSQDSFYEQYF
TGCGCCAGCAGCCAAGACAGTTTCTACGAGCAGTACTTC
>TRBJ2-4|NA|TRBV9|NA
CASSVGIGQNLAKNIQYF
TGTGCCAGCAGCGTCGGTATTGGGCAGAACCTAGCCAAAAACATTCAGTACTTC
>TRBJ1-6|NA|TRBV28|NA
CASSLEGRTLHF
TGTGCCAGCAGTTTGGAGGGGAGGACCCTCCACTTT
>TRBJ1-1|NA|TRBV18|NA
CASSPNQNTEAFF
TGTGCCAGCTCTCCAAACCAGAACACTGAAGCTTTCTTT